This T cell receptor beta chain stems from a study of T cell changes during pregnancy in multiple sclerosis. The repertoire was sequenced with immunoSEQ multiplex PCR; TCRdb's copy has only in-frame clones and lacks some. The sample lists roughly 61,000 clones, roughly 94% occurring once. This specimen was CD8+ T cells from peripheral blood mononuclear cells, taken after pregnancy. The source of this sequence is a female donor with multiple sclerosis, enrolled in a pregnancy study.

The CDR3 coding sequence is TGTGCCAGCAGCCCCTCCCCGGGACAGAGTCTGAACACTGAAGCTTTCTTT. Protein product: CASSPSPGQSLNTEAFF. The V gene is TRBV7-9, the J gene TRBJ1-1; 7 positions agree with TRBD1. V lost 5 bases, J lost 0 bases, and 12 bases stayed unmatched. CDR3 length: 17 amino acids. Germline loops: CDR1 SEHNR, CDR2 FQNEAQ (reference sequence).